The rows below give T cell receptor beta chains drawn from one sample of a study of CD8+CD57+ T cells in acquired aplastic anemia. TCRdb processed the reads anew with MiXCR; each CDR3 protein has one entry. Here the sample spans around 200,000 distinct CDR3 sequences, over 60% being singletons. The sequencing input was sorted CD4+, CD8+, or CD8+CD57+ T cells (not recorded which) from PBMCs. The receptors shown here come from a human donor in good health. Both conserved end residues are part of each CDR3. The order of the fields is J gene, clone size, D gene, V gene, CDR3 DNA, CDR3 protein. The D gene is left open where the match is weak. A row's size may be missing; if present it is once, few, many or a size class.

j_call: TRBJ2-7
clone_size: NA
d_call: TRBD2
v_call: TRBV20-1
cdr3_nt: TGCAGTGCTAGGGGGACTAGTTTTTGGCAGTACTTC
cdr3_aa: CSARGTSFWQYF

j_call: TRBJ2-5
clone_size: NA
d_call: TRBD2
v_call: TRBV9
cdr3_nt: TGTGCCAGCAGCGTAGGGGTAGCGGGGGAAGCAGAGACCCAGTACTTC
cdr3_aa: CASSVGVAGEAETQYF

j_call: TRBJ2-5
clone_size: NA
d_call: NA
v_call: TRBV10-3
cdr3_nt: TGTGCCATCAGTGTACAAGAGACCCAGCACTTC
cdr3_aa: CAISVQETQHF

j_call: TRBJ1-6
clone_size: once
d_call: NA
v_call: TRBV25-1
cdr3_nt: TGTGCCAGCGGCCCATCGGGTAATTCACCCCTCCACTTT
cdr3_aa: CASGPSGNSPLHF

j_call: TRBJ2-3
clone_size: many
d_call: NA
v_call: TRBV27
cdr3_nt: TGTGCCAGCAGTTTCGGAGGTTCAGATACGCAGTATTTT
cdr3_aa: CASSFGGSDTQYF

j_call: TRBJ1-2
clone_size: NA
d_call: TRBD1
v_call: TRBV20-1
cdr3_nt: TGCAGTGCTAGCCGGACAGGGGCGCCCCTTAACTATGGCTACACCTTC
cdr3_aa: CSASRTGAPLNYGYTF

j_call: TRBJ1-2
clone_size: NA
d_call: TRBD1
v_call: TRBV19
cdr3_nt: TGTGCCAGTAGTCGGGGCCCAGGGGGCTATGGCTACACCTTC
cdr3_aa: CASSRGPGGYGYTF

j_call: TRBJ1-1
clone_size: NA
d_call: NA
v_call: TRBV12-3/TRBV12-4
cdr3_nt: TGTGCCAGCAGCCGCGACGGGAACTCTGGAAACACTGAAGCTTTCTTT
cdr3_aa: CASSRDGNSGNTEAFF

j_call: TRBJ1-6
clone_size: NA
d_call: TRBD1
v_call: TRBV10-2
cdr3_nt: TGCGCCAGCTGGGGTGGGACAGGGTATTCACCCCTCCACTTT
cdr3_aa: CASWGGTGYSPLHF

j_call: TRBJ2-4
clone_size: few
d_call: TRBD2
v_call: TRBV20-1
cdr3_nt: TGCAGTGCTCGTAGCGGGGGAACAAACATTCAGTACTTC
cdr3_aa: CSARSGGTNIQYF

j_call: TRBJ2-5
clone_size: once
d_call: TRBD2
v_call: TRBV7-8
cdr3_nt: TGTGCCAGCAGCTTAGACACTAGCGGGGGGGCCGGGGAGACCCAGTACTTC
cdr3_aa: CASSLDTSGGAGETQYF

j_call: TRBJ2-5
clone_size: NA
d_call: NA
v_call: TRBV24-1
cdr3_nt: TGTGCCACCAGTGATTTGGGCGCCAGGGAACAAGAGACCCAGTACTTC
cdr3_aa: CATSDLGAREQETQYF

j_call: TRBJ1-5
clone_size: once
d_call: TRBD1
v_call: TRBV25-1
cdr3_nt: TGTGCCAGCAGCCGGGACAGGGCGGATCAGCCCCAGCATTTT
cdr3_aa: CASSRDRADQPQHF

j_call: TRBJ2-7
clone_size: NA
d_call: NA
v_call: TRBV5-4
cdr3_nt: TGTGCCAGCAGCTTGAAGGGAGTCGAGCAGTACTTC
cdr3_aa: CASSLKGVEQYF

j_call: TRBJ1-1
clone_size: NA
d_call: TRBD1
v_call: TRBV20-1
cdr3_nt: TGCAGCGTCAACAGGGGATCCAACACTGAAGCTTTCTTT
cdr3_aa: CSVNRGSNTEAFF

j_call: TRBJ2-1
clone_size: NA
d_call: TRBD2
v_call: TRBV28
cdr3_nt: TGTGCCAGCACTCTCAAGTGGCTAGCGGGAGGAGATGAGCAGTTCTTC
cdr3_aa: CASTLKWLAGGDEQFF

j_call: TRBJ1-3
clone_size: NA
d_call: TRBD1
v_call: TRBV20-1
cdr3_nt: TGCAGTGCTAGACCATTTACGGGGGGACAGGGCACCATATATTTT
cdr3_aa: CSARPFTGGQGTIYF

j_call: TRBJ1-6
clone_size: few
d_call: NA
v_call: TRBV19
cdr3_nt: TGTGCCAGTAGCGCGACAGGCGCGTATAATTCACCCCTCCACTTT
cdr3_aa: CASSATGAYNSPLHF

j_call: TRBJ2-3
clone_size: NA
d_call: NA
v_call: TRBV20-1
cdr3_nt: TGCAGGCTTGGGATATCCCCTAACACAGATACGCAGTATTTT
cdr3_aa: CRLGISPNTDTQYF

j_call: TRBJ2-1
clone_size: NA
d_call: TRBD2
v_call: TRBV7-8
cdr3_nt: TGTGCCAGCAGCTCGACTAGCGGATTCTACAATGAGCAGTTCTTC
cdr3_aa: CASSSTSGFYNEQFF

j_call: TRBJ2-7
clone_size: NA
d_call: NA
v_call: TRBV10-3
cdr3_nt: TGTGCCATCAGCGCTGAGTTGGGGCCCTCCTACGAGCAGTACTTC
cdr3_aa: CAISAELGPSYEQYF

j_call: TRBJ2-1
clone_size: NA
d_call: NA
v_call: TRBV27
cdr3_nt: TGTGCCAGCAGTGGACCCAGCGAATTAGGTGAGCAGTTCTTC
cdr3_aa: CASSGPSELGEQFF